This T cell receptor beta chain was recorded in a study of T-cell reconstitution after alpha-beta-depleted transplantation in children. The table lists this clonotype with many counts. Germline CDR1 and CDR2: MDHEN and SYDVKM. With 2 bases clipped from V and 0 bases from J, the junction kept 4 bases outside the gene matches. CDR3 length: 16 residues. Preparing the TCRbeta library involved the use of unique molecular identifiers. TCRdb re-called the PCR reads with MiXCR, one entry per CDR3 protein. The repertoire holds 200,000 to 250,000 distinct CDR3 sequences, with more than 10% as singletons. The receptor was derived from a human donor who donated a stem cell graft to a child with acute lymphoblastic leukemia. The sequencing here drew on PBMCs from the stem cell graft donor, taken from the stem cell graft. The chain joins TRBV28 to TRBJ2-7, with 10 bases fitting TRBD2. CDR3 bases: TGTGCCAGCAGTTTACGCGGGACTAGCGTCTCCTACGAGCAGTACTTC. This encodes CASSLRGTSVSYEQYF. Full variable domain (remainder filled in from reference TRBV28 and TRBJ2-7): DVKVTQSSRYLVKRTGEKVFLECVQDMDHENMFWYRQDPGLGLRLIYFSYDVKMKEKGDIPEGYSVSREKKERFSLILESASTNQTSMYLCASSLRGTSVSYEQYFGPGTRLTVT.